This entry features one T cell receptor (beta chain) sequence. These data belong to a study of T cell changes during pregnancy in multiple sclerosis. Profiling relied on immunoSEQ multiplex PCR, and the TCRdb table lists in-frame clones only, not all of them. This sample carries approximately 100,000 clones, around 90% of them seen once, and the ten largest clones take 3% to 3.5%. Germline values: CDR1 SGDLS, CDR2 YYNGEE. V was pared by 7 bases and J by 8 bases, with 19 bases of the junction left unmatched. The CDR3 has 17 amino acids. The rearrangement links TRBV9 to TRBJ2-1; TRBD2 matches at 9 bases. This receptor was identified in a female donor with multiple sclerosis, enrolled in a pregnancy study. Sequenced here: peripheral blood, sampled in the second trimester of pregnancy. CDR3 sequence reads: CASSGLEAGGPVDEQFF. The CDR3, as DNA: TGTGCCAGCTCGGGGCTCGAGGCGGGAGGGCCGGTCGATGAGCAGTTCTTC.